The 5 T cell receptor beta chains reported below all come from one sample, sequenced in a study of blood T cell repertoires in COVID-19. Sequenced by immunoSEQ multiplex PCR; TCRdb stores in-frame clones only, minus some. Of 350,000 to 450,000 clones listed, roughly 85% are singletons. Input material: peripheral blood. The receptors come from a young woman with acute or convalescent COVID-19.

The rearrangement uses TRBV2 and TRBJ1-5; the D gene is possibly TRBD1 (5 bases). The CDR3 sequence is 15 residues long. Germline V gives CDR1 SNHLY, CDR2 FYNNEI. V shed 1 base and J shed 5 bases, with 12 bases lying between them. The CDR3 DNA reads TGTGCCAGCAGTGAAGGGTCAGGGAGGGATCAGCCCCAGCATTTT. Amino acids: CASSEGSGRDQPQHF.

The CDR3 protein is CASSLGAGTSGVSYEQYF. CDR3 bases: TGCGCCAGCAGCTTGGGCGCCGGGACTAGCGGGGTTAGCTACGAGCAGTACTTC. The chain has TRBV5-1 and TRBJ2-7, with TRBD2 matching 13 bases. The length of the CDR3 is 18 residues. Germline values: CDR1 SGHRS, CDR2 YFSETQ. V gave up 0 bases and J gave up 3 bases; unmatched junction bases: 9.

The chain links TRBV2 to TRBJ1-2, with D perhaps matching TRBD1 (5 bases). Germline V gene data show CDR1 as SNHLY and CDR2 as FYNNEI. With 3 bases removed from V and 8 bases from J, the gap between germline ends came to 10 bases. This CDR3 region has 12 residues. The CDR3 loop reads CASSDQGPGYTF. CDR3 coding DNA: TGTGCCAGCAGTGACCAGGGCCCCGGCTACACCTTC.

The CDR3 sequence: CASSLGQLEKLFF. The CDR3 region has the DNA TGTGCCAGCAGCTTAGGACAGTTAGAAAAACTGTTTTTT. The chain uses TRBV7-8 and TRBJ1-4; a possible D gene is TRBD1 (5 bases). V lost 1 base and J lost 8, with 8 bases in between. The length of the CDR3 is 13 residues. Germline CDR1 and CDR2: SGHVS and FQNEAQ.

The gene calls are TRBV4-1 and TRBJ2-1, with 9 positions matching TRBD2. J lost 6 bases, V lost 5 bases, and 8 bases had no gene match. This CDR3 contains 15 residues. Germline CDR1 and CDR2: MGHRA and YSYEKL. The CDR3 sequence is CASSYSGSPTNEQFF. In DNA, the CDR3 is TGCGCCAGCAGCTATAGCGGGAGTCCCACCAATGAGCAGTTCTTC.